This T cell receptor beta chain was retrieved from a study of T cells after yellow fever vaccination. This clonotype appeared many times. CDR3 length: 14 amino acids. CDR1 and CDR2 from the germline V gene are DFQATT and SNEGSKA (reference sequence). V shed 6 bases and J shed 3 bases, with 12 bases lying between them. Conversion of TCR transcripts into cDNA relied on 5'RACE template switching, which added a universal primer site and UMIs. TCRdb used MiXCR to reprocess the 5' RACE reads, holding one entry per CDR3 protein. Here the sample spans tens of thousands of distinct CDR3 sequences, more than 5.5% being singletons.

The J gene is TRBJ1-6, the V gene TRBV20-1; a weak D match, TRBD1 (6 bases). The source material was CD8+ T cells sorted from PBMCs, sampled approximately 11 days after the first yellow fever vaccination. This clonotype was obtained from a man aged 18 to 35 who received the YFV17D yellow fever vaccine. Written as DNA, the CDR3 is TGCAGTGCAAACCGGACAGTCTATAATTCACCCCTCCACTTT. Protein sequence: CSANRTVYNSPLHF.